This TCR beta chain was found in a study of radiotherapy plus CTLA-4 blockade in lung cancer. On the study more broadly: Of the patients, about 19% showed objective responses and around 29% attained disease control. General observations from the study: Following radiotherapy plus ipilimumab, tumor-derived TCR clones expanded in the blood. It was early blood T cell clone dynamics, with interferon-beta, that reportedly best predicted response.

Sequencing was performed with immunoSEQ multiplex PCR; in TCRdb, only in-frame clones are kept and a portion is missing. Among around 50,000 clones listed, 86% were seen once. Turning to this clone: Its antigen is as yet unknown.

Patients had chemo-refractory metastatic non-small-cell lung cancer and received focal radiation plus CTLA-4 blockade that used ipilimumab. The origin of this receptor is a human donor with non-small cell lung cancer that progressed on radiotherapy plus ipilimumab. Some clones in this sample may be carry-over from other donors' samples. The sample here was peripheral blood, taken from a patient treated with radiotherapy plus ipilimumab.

The CDR3 DNA reads TGCGCCAGCAGCCAAGATAGCGGGGGGGCCTACGAGCAGTACTTC. It is translated as CASSQDSGGAYEQYF. This chain connects TRBV4-1 to TRBJ2-7, with TRBD2 matching over 11 bases. CDR3 length: 15 amino acids. Germline CDR1 is MGHRA and CDR2 is YSYEKL. The trim removed 0 bases at V and 2 bases at J, leaving 0 bases unmatched.